The clone carrying this T cell receptor beta chain was counted a few times. Its antigen remains unknown. These data are taken from a study of blood T cells in healthy people across ages. Study results and caveats: Naive CD4+ cell counts and diversity both ran higher in long-lived than in aged donors.

Using a J-beta primer mix together with a sample-barcoded 5' primer, a second PCR was run for about 7 to 12 cycles. TCRdb itself ran the 5' RACE reads through MiXCR, one entry per CDR3 protein. Here the sample spans over 700,000 distinct CDR3 sequences, about 55% being singletons. Trimming took 2 bases from V and 10 from J, leaving 11 bases between them. In germline, CDR1 is MNHEY, CDR2 SVGEGT. CDR3 length: 12 amino acids. Material for sequencing was blood. This rearrangement joins TRBV6-2 or TRBV6-3 to TRBJ1-2; D gene uncertain. The clonotype was recovered from a man at least 80 years old in good health. The chain's CDR3 is CASSYPRVAYTF. The DNA for the CDR3 is TGTGCCAGCAGTTACCCAAGGGTTGCCTACACCTTC.